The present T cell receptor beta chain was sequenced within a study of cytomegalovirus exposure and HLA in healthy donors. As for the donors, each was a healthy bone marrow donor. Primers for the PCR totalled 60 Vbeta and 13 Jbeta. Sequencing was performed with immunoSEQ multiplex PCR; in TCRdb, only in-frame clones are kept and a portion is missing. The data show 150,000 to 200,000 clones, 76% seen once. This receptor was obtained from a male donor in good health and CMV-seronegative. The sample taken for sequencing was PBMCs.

The DNA for the CDR3 is TGCGCCAGCAGCTTTGGGGGGGACAACTCCTACGAGCAGTACTTC. It specifies CASSFGGDNSYEQYF. The chain couples TRBV5-1 to TRBJ2-7, with TRBD2 as a possible D gene (7 bases). Looked up from germline, CDR1 is SGHRS and CDR2 is YFSETQ. CDR3 length equals 15 residues. V dropped 2 bases and J dropped 0 bases, with 12 bases sitting between them.